Listed below are T cell receptor beta chains from one sample, sequenced in a study of shared T cell receptors in the human thymus. Libraries were prepared by immunoSEQ multiplex PCR; TCRdb keeps only in-frame clonotypes and omits some of them. This sample yields 720,000 or so clones, of which approximately 83% are seen a single time; under 0.012% belongs to the top ten. The data were also submitted as part of a second study, on human thymus T cells.

Material for sequencing was thymocytes. The receptors originated from a girl under two years old with a congenital heart defect. CDR3s include the opening cysteine and the closing phenylalanine or tryptophan. The D gene is left open where the match is weak. Clone size, where shown, is once, few, many, or a class for clones that have expanded.

length	J	D	size	V	DNA	CDR3
17	TRBJ1-5	.	.	TRBV27	TGTGCCAGCAGTATTATTGGGGACCCGGGGGGGGGAGGCCCCCAGCATTTT	CASSIIGDPGGGGPQHF
13	TRBJ2-7	.	.	TRBV4-2	TGTGCCAGCAGCCAAGATCGAGGCTACGAGCAGTACTTC	CASSQDRGYEQYF
17	TRBJ1-4	.	.	TRBV9	TGTGCCAGCAGCGCCTACCCTGGTGACAGCGTGGAAGAAAAACTGTTTTTT	CASSAYPGDSVEEKLFF
14	TRBJ2-7	.	.	TRBV4-1	TGCGCCAGCAGCCAAAAAGCGGGCTCCTACGAGCAGTACTTC	CASSQKAGSYEQYF
17	TRBJ1-6	.	once	TRBV7-2	TGTGCCAGCAGCTTTAACTGGTCCGGGGAAGGGAGCTCACCCCTCCACTTT	CASSFNWSGEGSSPLHF
15	TRBJ1-1	TRBD1	.	TRBV27	TGTGCCAGCAGTCCGCGGGACAGAACTTACACTGAAGCTTTCTTT	CASSPRDRTYTEAFF
14	TRBJ2-3	TRBD1	.	TRBV18	TGTGCCAGCTCACCAGAGACTGCAGGGGGTACGCAGTATTTT	CASSPETAGGTQYF
15	TRBJ1-2	TRBD1	.	TRBV6-4	TGTGCCAGCAGTGACTCGGGGACAGCACTTTATGGCTACACCTTC	CASSDSGTALYGYTF
13	TRBJ2-5	.	few	TRBV5-5	TGTGCCAGCAGCCCAGGGTACCAAGAGACCCAGTACTTC	CASSPGYQETQYF
13	TRBJ1-3	.	.	TRBV4-3	TGCGCCAGCAGCCGGGATAGGAGGAACACCATATATTTT	CASSRDRRNTIYF
11	TRBJ1-2	.	.	TRBV5-8	TGTGCCAGCAGCGTACAGGGAGGCTACACCTTC	CASSVQGGYTF